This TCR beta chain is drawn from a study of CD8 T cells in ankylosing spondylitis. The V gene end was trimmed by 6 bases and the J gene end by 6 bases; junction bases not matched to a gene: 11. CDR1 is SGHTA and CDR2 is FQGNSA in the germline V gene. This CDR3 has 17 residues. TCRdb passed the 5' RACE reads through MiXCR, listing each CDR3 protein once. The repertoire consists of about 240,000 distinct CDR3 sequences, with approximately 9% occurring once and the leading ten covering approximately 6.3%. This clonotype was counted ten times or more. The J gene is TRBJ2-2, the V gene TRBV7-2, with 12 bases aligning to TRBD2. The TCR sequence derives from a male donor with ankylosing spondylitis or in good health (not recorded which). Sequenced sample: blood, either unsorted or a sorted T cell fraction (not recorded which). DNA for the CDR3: TGTGCCAGCAGTTCCCGTGGACTAGCGGGAATCCCCGGGGAGCTGTTTTTT. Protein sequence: CASSSRGLAGIPGELFF. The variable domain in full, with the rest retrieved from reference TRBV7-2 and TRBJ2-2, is GAGVSQSPSNKVTEKGKDVELRCDPISGHTALYWYRQSLGQGLEFLIYFQGNSAPDKSGLPSDRFSAERTGGSVSTLTIQRTQQEDSAVYLCASSSRGLAGIPGELFFGEGSRLTVL.